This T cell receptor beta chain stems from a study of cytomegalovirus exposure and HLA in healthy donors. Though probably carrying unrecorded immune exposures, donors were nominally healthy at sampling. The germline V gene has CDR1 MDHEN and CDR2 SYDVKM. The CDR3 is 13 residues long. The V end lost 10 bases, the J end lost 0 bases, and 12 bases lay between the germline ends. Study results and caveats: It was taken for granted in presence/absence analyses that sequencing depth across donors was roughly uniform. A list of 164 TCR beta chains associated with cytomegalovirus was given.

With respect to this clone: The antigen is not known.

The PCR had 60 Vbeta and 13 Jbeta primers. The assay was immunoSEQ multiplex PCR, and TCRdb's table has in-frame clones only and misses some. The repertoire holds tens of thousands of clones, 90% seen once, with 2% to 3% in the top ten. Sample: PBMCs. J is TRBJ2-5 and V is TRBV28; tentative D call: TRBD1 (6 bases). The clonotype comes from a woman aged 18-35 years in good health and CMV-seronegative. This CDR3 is CATEDSYQETQYF. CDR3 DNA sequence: TGTGCCACCGAGGACAGCTACCAAGAGACCCAGTACTTC. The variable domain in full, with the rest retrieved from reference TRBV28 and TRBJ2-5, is DVKVTQSSRYLVKRTGEKVFLECVQDMDHENMFWYRQDPGLGLRLIYFSYDVKMKEKGDIPEGYSVSREKKERFSLILESASTNQTSMYLCATEDSYQETQYFGPGTRLLVL.